This T cell receptor beta chain was recorded in a study of T cells in Graves' hyperthyroidism and ophthalmopathy (dated by TCRdb to between 2018 and 2020). About the investigation overall: Peripheral blood samples were taken at initial diagnosis, before any treatment was given. To identify distinguishing TCR V-J signatures, a discovery cohort of about 95 patients was used, comprising 43 with Graves' ophthalmopathy and some 57 with stable Graves' hyperthyroidism. Whether ophthalmopathy could be predicted prospectively was tested in an independent validation cohort made up of 18 to 20 hyperthyroidism patients plus 17 patients who later progressed to ophthalmopathy. The approximately 90 discovery patients were randomly split 7:3 into training and test sets. In addition, the study compared T-cell repertoires in thyroid tissue and in blood from a handful of Graves' hyperthyroidism patients. After sampling, hyperthyroidism patients received methimazole starting at 30 mg daily, and ophthalmopathy patients received high-dose intravenous methylprednisolone. The paper describes TCR Vbeta CDR3 sequencing of 135 peripheral blood samples, made up of roughly 40 ophthalmopathy patients, 70 to 80 hyperthyroidism patients and 17 progressor patients.

The TCR beta CDR3 regions were amplified from RNA transcripts. The first round of RT-PCR for the TCR CDR3 was performed with the HTBI primer set and the Qiagen OneStep RT-PCR kit. Libraries were constructed in a second round of multiplex PCR, after which size selection and purification were carried out. Sequencing of the libraries was done on an Illumina HiSeq2000 using paired-end 100 bp reads. The paper's processing steps were these. SOAPnuke was used to process the raw data, with reads discarded if the reads contained adapters or uncalled bases, had a mean Phred below 15, or lacked an exact constant-primer or identifier match. High-quality paired reads were merged with COPE v1.2.5, and unique nucleotide sequences were defined as clonotypes. MiTCR v1.1 was used to align clonotypes to the IMGT TRBV, TRBD and TRBJ reference segments. The analysis included only V-J combinations with a frequency above 0.0001, which together covered roughly 99% of the repertoires. A TCS score was defined as the ratio between F50 (clonal expansion) and ExV (chaos), using BLOSUM62-based TCRdist between CDR3 peptides within each V-J. Welch's t-statistics and random forest reduced around 510 V-J features to roughly 13, which were used in a naive Bayes classifier (R e1071). The public reads were quality trimmed at Q25 with fastp and then assembled into clones with MiXCR by TCRdb, keeping productive beta chains. Rows are unified per CDR3 protein, each entry keeping the most common DNA and genes. TCRdb assigned the V and J calls; the authors' analysis was not used. Recorded for this sample are over 700,000 distinct CDR3 sequences; approximately 19% of them occurred a single time. 15% to 20% of the sample goes to the ten largest clones.

The table lists this clonotype with many counts. Which antigen it targets is not known. No much larger clone is present one base from it, and per-base qualities are unavailable. Overall study results and their limits: A 13 V-J signature model separated ophthalmopathy from stable hyperthyroidism, with over 85% sensitivity and approximately 81% specificity in cross-validation and 80%/75% in testing. Blood samples also contained most of the expanded thyroid clonotypes (frequency above 0.001), which suggests that blood repertoires may reflect thyroid immune responses. Sample size was not statistically predetermined, and blinding of investigators to group allocation was not performed. In validation, progression to ophthalmopathy was predicted by the model with 70.59% sensitivity and roughly 76% specificity, a median of approximately 6.5 months before onset.

Hyperthyroidism patients were aged 18 to 65 years and newly diagnosed, with disease duration of less than 2 months. Any patient with an uncontrolled infection, another autoimmune disease, pregnancy or lactation was excluded. Clinical symptoms, serum thyroxine and TRAb, thyroid ultrasound, and orbital computed tomography formed the basis for the diagnoses. Blood from progressor patients was collected at the time of first diagnosis with hyperthyroidism, before any ophthalmopathy symptoms had appeared. PBMCs were separated from roughly 9.3 ml of fresh peripheral blood using Ficoll-Paque density gradient centrifugation. Patients classed as progressors first received a Graves' hyperthyroidism diagnosis and then went on to develop ophthalmopathy during follow-up. Total RNA was extracted using Trizol reagent, and RNA quality was assessed on an Agilent 2100 Bioanalyzer. Its CDR3 holds 14 amino acids, cysteine through phenylalanine. Just the 42-base CDR3 DNA is kept, in frame starting at base 1. V lost 5 bases and J lost 4 bases, and the count of bases not matched to a germline gene is 6. From a lookup of the germline V gene (reference sequence), CDR1 and CDR2 are LGHDT and YNNKEL.

Sample: blood. The TCR originated in a woman between 50 and 59 years old with Graves' hyperthyroidism that later progressed to Graves' ophthalmopathy. This chain is built from TRBV3-1 and TRBJ2-7; 9 junctional bases match TRBD1. CDR3 loop: CASSSRTGEYEQYF. The nucleotides read TGTGCCAGCAGCTCCCGGACAGGGGAGTACGAGCAGTACTTC.